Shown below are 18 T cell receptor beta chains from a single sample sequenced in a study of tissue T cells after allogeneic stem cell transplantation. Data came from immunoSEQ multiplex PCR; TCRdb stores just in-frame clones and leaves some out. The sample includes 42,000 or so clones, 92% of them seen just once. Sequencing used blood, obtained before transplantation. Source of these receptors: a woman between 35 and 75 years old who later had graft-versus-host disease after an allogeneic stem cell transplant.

In DNA form, the CDR3 reads TGCGCCAGCAGCCAAGATGTGATGGGATCCGGGGAGCTGTTTTTT. Translating it yields CASSQDVMGSGELFF. This rearrangement joins TRBV4-3 to TRBJ2-2; D remains ambiguous. The CDR3 runs 15 residues. V shed 0 bases and J shed 6 bases, with 11 bases lying between them. Germline V lookup: CDR1 LGHNA, CDR2 YSLEER.

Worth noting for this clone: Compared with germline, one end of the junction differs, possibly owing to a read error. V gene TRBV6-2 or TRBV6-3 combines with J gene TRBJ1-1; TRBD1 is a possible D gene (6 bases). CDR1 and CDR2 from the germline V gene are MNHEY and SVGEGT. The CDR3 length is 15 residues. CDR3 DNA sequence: TGTGCCAGCAGTTACTCTCGGGCAGGGGCCACTAAAGCTTTCTTT. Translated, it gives CASSYSRAGATKAFF.

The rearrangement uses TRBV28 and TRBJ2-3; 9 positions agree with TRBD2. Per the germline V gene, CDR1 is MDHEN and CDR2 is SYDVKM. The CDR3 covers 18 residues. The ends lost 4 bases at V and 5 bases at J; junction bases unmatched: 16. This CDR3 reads CASSSPGLASRRGDTQYF. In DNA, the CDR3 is TGTGCCAGCAGTTCCCCGGGACTAGCTTCAAGAAGGGGAGATACGCAGTATTTT.

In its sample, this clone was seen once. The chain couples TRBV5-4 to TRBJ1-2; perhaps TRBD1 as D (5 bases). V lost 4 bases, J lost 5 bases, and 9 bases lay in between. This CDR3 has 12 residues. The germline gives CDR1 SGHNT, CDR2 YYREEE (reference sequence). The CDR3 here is CASSGGYYGYTF. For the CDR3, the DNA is TGTGCCAGCAGCGGGGGGTATTATGGCTACACCTTC.

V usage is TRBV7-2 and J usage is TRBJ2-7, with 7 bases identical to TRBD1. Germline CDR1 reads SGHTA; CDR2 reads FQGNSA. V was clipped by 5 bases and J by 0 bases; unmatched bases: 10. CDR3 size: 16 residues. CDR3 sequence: CASSQDGTVASYEQYF. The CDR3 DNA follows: TGTGCCAGCAGCCAAGACGGGACAGTGGCCTCCTACGAGCAGTACTTC.

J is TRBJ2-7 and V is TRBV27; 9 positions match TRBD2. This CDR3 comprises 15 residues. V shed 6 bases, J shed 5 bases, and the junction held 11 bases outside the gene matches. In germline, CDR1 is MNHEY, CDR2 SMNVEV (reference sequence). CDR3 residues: CASSPQPGLANEQYF. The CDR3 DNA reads TGTGCCAGCAGCCCACAGCCGGGACTAGCTAACGAGCAGTACTTC.

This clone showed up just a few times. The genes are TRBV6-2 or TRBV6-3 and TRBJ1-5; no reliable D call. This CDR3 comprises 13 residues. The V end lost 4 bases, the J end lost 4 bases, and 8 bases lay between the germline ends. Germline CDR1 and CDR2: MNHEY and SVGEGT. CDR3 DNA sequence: TGTGCCAGCAGTTCACAGCAGAATCAGCCCCAGCATTTT. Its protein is CASSSQQNQPQHF.

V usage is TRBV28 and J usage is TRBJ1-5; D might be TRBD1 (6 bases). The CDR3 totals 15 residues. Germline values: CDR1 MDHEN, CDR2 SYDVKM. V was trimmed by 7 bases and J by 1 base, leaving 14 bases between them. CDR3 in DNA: TGTGCCAGCAATCACCGGCAGGGGAGCAATCAGCCCCAGCATTTT. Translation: CASNHRQGSNQPQHF.

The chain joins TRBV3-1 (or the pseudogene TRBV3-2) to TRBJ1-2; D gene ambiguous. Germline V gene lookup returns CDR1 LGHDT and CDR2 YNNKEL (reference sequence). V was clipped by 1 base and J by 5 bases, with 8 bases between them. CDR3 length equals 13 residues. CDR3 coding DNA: TGTGCCAGCAGCCAAGTCACGGATTATGGCTACACCTTC. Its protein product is CASSQVTDYGYTF.

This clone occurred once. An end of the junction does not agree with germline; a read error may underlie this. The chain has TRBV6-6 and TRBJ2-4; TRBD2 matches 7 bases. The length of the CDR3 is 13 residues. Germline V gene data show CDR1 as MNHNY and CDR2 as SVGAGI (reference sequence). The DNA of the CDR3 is TGCGCCGGGGCTAGCGGTACCAAAAACATTCAGTACTTC. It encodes CAGASGTKNIQYF.

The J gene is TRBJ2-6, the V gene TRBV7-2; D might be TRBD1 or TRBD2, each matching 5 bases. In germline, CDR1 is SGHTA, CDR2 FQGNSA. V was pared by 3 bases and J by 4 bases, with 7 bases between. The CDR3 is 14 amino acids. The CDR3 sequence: CASSFRDGANVLTF. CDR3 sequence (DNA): TGTGCCAGCAGCTTTAGGGACGGGGCCAACGTCCTGACTTTC.

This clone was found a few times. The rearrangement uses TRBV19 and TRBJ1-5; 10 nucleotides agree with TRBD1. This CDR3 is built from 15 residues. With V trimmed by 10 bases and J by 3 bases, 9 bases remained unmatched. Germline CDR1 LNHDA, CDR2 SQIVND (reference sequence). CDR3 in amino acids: CATQSGTGDNQPQHF. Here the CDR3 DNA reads TGTGCCACCCAGTCCGGGACAGGGGACAATCAGCCCCAGCATTTT.

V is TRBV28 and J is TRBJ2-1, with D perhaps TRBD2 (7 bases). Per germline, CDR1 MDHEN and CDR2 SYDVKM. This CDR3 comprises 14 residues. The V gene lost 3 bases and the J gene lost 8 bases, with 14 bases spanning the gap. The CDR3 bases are TGTGCCAGCAGTTTCTTTAGGGGGGGGGATGAGCAGTTCTTC. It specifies CASSFFRGGDEQFF.

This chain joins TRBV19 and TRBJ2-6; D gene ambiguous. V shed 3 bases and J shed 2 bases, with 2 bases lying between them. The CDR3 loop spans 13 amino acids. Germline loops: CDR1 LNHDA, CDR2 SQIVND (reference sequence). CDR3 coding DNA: TGTGCCAGTAGTATGGCTGGGGCCAACGTCCTGACTTTC. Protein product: CASSMAGANVLTF.

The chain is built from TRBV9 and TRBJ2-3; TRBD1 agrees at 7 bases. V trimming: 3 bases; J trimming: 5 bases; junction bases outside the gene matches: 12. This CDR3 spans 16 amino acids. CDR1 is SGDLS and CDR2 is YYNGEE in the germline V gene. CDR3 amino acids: CASSAGDSRSIDTQYF. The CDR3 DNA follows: TGTGCCAGCAGCGCAGGGGACAGTAGGTCGATAGATACGCAGTATTTT.

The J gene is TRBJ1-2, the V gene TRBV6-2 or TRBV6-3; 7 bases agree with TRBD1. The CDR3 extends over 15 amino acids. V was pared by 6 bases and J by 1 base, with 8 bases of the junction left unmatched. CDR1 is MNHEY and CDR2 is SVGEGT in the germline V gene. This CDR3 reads CASSPVGTVNYGYTF. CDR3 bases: TGTGCCAGCAGCCCCGTCGGGACAGTTAACTATGGCTACACCTTC.

The chain's CDR3 is CAISELGSTEAFF. CDR3 bases: TGTGCCATCAGTGAACTTGGCAGCACTGAAGCTTTCTTT. The V call is TRBV10-3, the J call TRBJ1-1, with D uncertain. The CDR3 is 13 residues long. The V and J ends lost 3 bases and 4 bases respectively, with 9 bases between them. CDR1 is ENHRY and CDR2 is SYGVKD in the germline V gene.

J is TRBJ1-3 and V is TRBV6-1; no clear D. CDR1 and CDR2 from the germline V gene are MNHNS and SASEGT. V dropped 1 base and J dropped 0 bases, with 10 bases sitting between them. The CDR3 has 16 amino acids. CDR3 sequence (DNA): TGTGCCAGCAGTGAAGGGGTTGGTGCCTCTGGAAACACCATATATTTT. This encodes CASSEGVGASGNTIYF.